This TCR beta chain originates from a study of T cells after yellow fever vaccination (dated by TCRdb to between 2017 and 2020). Broadly, across the study: The SMART-Seq v4 Ultra Low Input RNA kit was used to prepare libraries from fractions with low cell numbers. To track T-cell clones before and after primary and booster YFV17D yellow fever vaccination, bulk TCR alpha and beta repertoires were sequenced longitudinally. Two healthy male donors, one aged 18 to 30 and one aged 30 to 40 years, were included in the cohort. Blood was drawn at multiple timepoints before and after primary and secondary immunization, with bulk PBMC replicates and cell subsets isolated.

Via the germline V gene, CDR1 is KGHSH and CDR2 LQKENI. V and J lose 3 bases and 1 base, and a span of 10 bases separates them. The CDR3 holds 14 amino acids from the cysteine to the phenylalanine. Only CDR3 DNA is held: 42 bases, read in frame from base 1. TCR cDNA was synthesized by 5'RACE template switching, which introduced a universal primer site and unique molecular identifiers. cDNA synthesis was primed from both the TCR alpha and TCR beta constant segments. Library amplification used two PCR steps, and the second PCR step added sample barcodes and sequencing adapters. Libraries were sequenced on Illumina HiSeq 2500 (2x100 bp) or NovaSeq (2x150 bp). Processing in the source paper ran as follows. Demultiplexing of reads and collapsing into UMI consensus sequences were performed with MIGEC, and V(D)J alignment was carried out with MiXCR. Vaccine-responding clonotypes were identified with edgeR using replicate PBMC samples, with FDR below 0.01 and a log2 fold change above 5 up to day 15 being required. CD4 or CD8 identity was assigned to each bulk clonotype according to whether the clonotype was present at higher abundance in the sequenced CD4 repertoire or the sequenced CD8 repertoire. TCRdb passed the public sequencing reads through fastp at Q25 and MiXCR, retaining productive beta sequences. Entries are consolidated by CDR3 protein sequence, retaining the most common genes and DNA. TCRdb's processing, not the study's, gives the V and J calls here. Present in this sample are 320,000 or so distinct CDR3 sequences, 7% to 9% of which were seen just once. 17% of the sample is in the top ten clones.

Explained via the paper, the treatment or condition label denotes: live attenuated yellow fever vaccine strain. Two biological replicates of bulk PBMCs were collected at each blood-draw timepoint. A standard Ficoll-Paque protocol was used to isolate PBMCs from peripheral blood. TriZol was used to extract RNA from bulk PBMCs, CD4 and CD8 fractions, and dextramer-positive and dextramer-negative fractions. A remark on this clonotype: Its recognized antigen is unknown. It has no much larger one-base neighbor in the sample; base qualities were not kept.

Study-wide conclusions, independent of this receptor: Computational filtering was required because FACS-sorted repertoires could contain abundant contaminating clonotypes from the bulk population. A small fraction of clonotypes appeared in both the CD4 and CD8 compartments, likely as a result of convergent recombination. Most clones expanded after primary vaccination were re-detected after the booster (almost 98% of CD4 and roughly 87% of CD8), suggesting broad memory maintenance. Because only a couple of donors were included in the study, the extent to which the findings can be generalized is limited. The secondary T-cell response was found to be weaker but faster than the primary response, with a peak reached on day 5 rather than on day 15.

The sequence is built from TRBV18 and TRBJ2-7; the best D guess is TRBD1, with 5 bases matching. The origin of this receptor is a man aged 18-30 years who received the YFV17D yellow fever vaccine. Material: PBMCs, obtained about 49 days after the first yellow fever vaccination. The DNA is as follows: TGTGCCAGCTCACCTGACAGTCTTTCCTACGAGCAGTACTTC. It specifies CASSPDSLSYEQYF.